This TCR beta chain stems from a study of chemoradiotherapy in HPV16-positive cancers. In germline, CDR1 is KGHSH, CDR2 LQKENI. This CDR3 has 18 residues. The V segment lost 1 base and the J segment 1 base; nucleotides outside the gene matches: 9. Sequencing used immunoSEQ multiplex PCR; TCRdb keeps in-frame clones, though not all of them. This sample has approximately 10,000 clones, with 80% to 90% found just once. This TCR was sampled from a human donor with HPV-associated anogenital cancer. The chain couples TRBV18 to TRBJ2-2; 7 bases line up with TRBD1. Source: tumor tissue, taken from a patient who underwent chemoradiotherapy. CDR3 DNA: TGTGCCAGCTCACCACGATATCAGGACAGGCTGAACACCGGGGAGCTGTTTTTT. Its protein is CASSPRYQDRLNTGELFF.